This T cell receptor beta chain is from a study of T-cell reconstitution after alpha-beta-depleted transplantation in children. Study-wide results and limits: Several hundred expanded graft clones reportedly supplied alpha-beta T cells about two months after transplant. T-cell numbers and diversity one year post-transplant derived largely from freshly generated T cells. Some patients owed their high day-60 TCRbeta diversity to surviving recipient T cells and thymic progenitors.

This clonotype has at least ten counts. Its antigen remains unidentified. Unique molecular identifiers were used in preparing the TCRbeta library. TCRdb used MiXCR to reprocess the PCR reads, holding one entry per CDR3 protein. Of approximately 8,700 distinct CDR3 sequences listed, approximately 14% were seen once; the top ten hold 50% to 60%. This CDR3 region has 14 residues. CDR1 is MNHEY, CDR2 SVGAGI, per germline. The J segment lost 2 bases and the V segment lost 5 bases, leaving 5 bases of the junction unmatched. The chain links TRBV6-5 to TRBJ1-2, with 7 bases identical to TRBD1. The material was PBMCs, mostly from graft donor cells, obtained 60 days after TCRalphabeta/CD19-depleted stem cell transplant. This TCR was sampled from a male patient aged 5 to 17 who had a stem cell transplant for acute lymphoblastic leukemia, so the T cells may come from the graft donor. The CDR3 here is CASSTTQGNYGYTF. In DNA form, the CDR3 reads TGTGCCAGCAGTACTACACAGGGGAACTATGGCTACACCTTC.